The clone carrying this T cell receptor (beta chain) was seen a handful of times. The antigen remains undetermined. Trimming pared 6 bases from V and 8 bases from J, leaving 19 bases between. Germline CDR1 and CDR2: SQVTM and ANQGSEA. The CDR3 length is 14 residues. The data belong to a study of identical twins' blood T cells. Points from the study as a whole: Each donor's most abundant TCRbeta clonotypes shared more CDR3 sequences with her twin than unrelated donors.

TCRdb redid the calling of the 5' RACE reads with MiXCR, one entry per CDR3 protein. The sample carries around 380,000 distinct CDR3 sequences, more than 25% recorded once. Donors were six healthy women in three monozygous twin pairs. Sequencing was carried out using PBMCs. The receptor was isolated from a woman aged 18-55 years in good health. The chain combines TRBV29-1 with TRBJ1-4; D gene ambiguous. CDR3 nucleotides: TGCAGCGTGGGGAGCCAGGTATCGAAGGAAAAACTGTTTTTT. It yields the protein CSVGSQVSKEKLFF.